The following is a T cell receptor (beta chain) sequence with its context. This sample was included in a study of blood T cell repertoires in COVID-19. Original analysis: Reference gene primer amplification gave nucleated cell count estimates. The repertoire was sequenced with immunoSEQ multiplex PCR; TCRdb's copy has only in-frame clones and lacks some. V, J and clone size are those of that table, while D and trimming were read from the DNA. In the table there are over 50,000 clones, 84% of which are singletons. Germline CDR1 reads LNHDA; CDR2 reads SQIVND (reference sequence). Trimming shortened V by 7 bases and J by 5 bases, and 8 bases separated the two germline ends. The CDR3 spans 11 residues.

Sequenced sample: peripheral blood. This clonotype originated in a man aged 60 to 69 with COVID-19, enrolled during active disease. J is TRBJ1-2 and V is TRBV19; a weak D match, TRBD1 (5 bases). DNA of the CDR3: TGTGCCAGTAATGCAGGGTATGGCTACACCTTC. Translating it yields CASNAGYGYTF.